This TCR beta chain came from a study of shared clonotypes between healthy human individuals. This CDR3 is 14 amino acids long. Germline lookup yields CDR1 MDHEN and CDR2 SYDVKM. J gave up 2 bases and V 5 bases, and 5 bases lay outside the gene matches. Method: immunoSEQ multiplex PCR; TCRdb's copy keeps in-frame clones and lacks some. In the table there are about 1.1 million clones, around 77% of which are singletons. This clone was seen a few times. Other nucleotide sequences from this sample produce the same CDR3. The rearrangement joins TRBV28 to TRBJ1-1, with 7 bases matching TRBD1. Sequences were obtained from memory CD4+ T cells from PBMCs. The subset was: CD45RA-negative fraction. The TCR comes from a man between 18 and 35 years old in good health. Some clones in this sample may be carry-over from other donors' samples. This CDR3 reads CASSPGTVNTEAFF. CDR3 bases: TGTGCCAGCAGTCCCGGGACAGTAAACACTGAAGCTTTCTTT.